The 28 T cell receptor beta chains below come from one sample, sequenced in a study of monozygotic twins with inflammatory bowel disease. From the 5' RACE reads, TCRdb lists one entry per CDR3 protein and no DNA. The sample includes 85,000 to 110,000 distinct CDR3 sequences. Sequencing used blood. The receptors were gathered from a human donor with ulcerative colitis or Crohn's disease, or a healthy co-twin of an affected twin (not recorded which).

This chain joins TRBV27 and TRBJ2-7. The CDR3 sequence is 13 residues long. Germline CDR1 is MNHEY and CDR2 is SMNVEV (reference sequence). CDR3 amino acids: CASSTRSSREQYF.

The chain links TRBV10-3 to TRBJ2-7; absent DNA, TCRdb's TRBD1 call cannot be checked. Germline loops: CDR1 ENHRY, CDR2 SYGVKD. The CDR3 contains 15 residues. CDR3 residues: CAISEPGDSGTEQYF.

The chain combines TRBV27 with TRBJ2-1; TCRdb's assignment of TRBD2 cannot be checked, as there is no DNA. There are 15 residues in the CDR3. The germline CDR1 and CDR2 sequences are MNHEY and SMNVEV (reference sequence). The CDR3 loop is CASSLRTSGVGEQFF.

The chain recombines TRBV7-2 with TRBJ1-4. CDR3 length: 14 amino acids. Germline loops: CDR1 SGHTA, CDR2 FQGNSA. The CDR3 here is CASSLEGGREKLFF. Together with reference TRBV7-2 and TRBJ1-4, the CDR3 gives the full variable domain: GAGVSQSPSNKVTEKGKDVELRCDPISGHTALYWYRQSLGQGLEFLIYFQGNSAPDKSGLPSDRFSAERTGGSVSTLTIQRTQQEDSAVYLCASSLEGGREKLFFGSGTQLSVL.

This chain connects TRBV4-3 to TRBJ2-2. The CDR3 extends over 14 amino acids. CDR1 LGHNA and CDR2 YSLEER come from the germline V gene. CDR3 sequence reads: CASSQGANTGELFF.

The gene calls are TRBV7-2 and TRBJ2-2; the TRBD1 assignment by TCRdb is unverifiable without DNA. The CDR3 extends over 15 amino acids. The germline V gene encodes CDR1 SGHTA and CDR2 FQGNSA. This chain's CDR3 is CASSLSGVVTGELFF. The whole variable domain, remainder taken from reference TRBV7-2 and TRBJ2-2, is GAGVSQSPSNKVTEKGKDVELRCDPISGHTALYWYRQSLGQGLEFLIYFQGNSAPDKSGLPSDRFSAERTGGSVSTLTIQRTQQEDSAVYLCASSLSGVVTGELFFGEGSRLTVL.

This chain joins TRBV20-1 and TRBJ1-5; TCRdb designates TRBD1, a call that cannot be tested without DNA. The V gene's germline CDR1 is DFQATT and CDR2 SNEGSKA (reference sequence). The CDR3 is made up of 14 amino acids. This CDR3 is CSARTRDSHQPQHF.

The chain uses TRBV20-1 and TRBJ1-2; as DNA is missing, the TRBD1 call by TCRdb cannot be tested. The length of the CDR3 is 16 residues. Looked up from germline, CDR1 is DFQATT and CDR2 is SNEGSKA (reference sequence). The CDR3 sequence: CSARGPRDTSYFGYTF.

The genes are TRBV5-1 and TRBJ2-1; TCRdb reports TRBD1, a call that lacks DNA to check it against. The CDR3 contains 15 residues. Germline V gene data show CDR1 as SGHRS and CDR2 as YFSETQ. The CDR3: CASSFSGTAYNEQFF. Drawing the rest from reference TRBV5-1 and TRBJ2-1, the complete variable domain is KAGVTQTPRYLIKTRGQQVTLSCSPISGHRSVSWYQQTPGQGLQFLFEYFSETQRNKGNFPGRFSGRQFSNSRSEMNVSTLELGDSALYLCASSFSGTAYNEQFFGPGTRLTVL.

This chain uses TRBV5-1 with TRBJ2-5. The CDR3 totals 12 residues. Per the germline V gene, CDR1 is SGHRS and CDR2 is YFSETQ. The CDR3 reads CASSLGPETQYF.

V is TRBV28 and J is TRBJ2-7; the D call from TCRdb, TRBD1, cannot be confirmed without DNA. This CDR3 has 14 amino acids. Germline V gives CDR1 MDHEN, CDR2 SYDVKM. The CDR3 loop is CASQGAQNSYEQYF.

The rearrangement joins TRBV7-8 to TRBJ1-3; TCRdb outputs TRBD1, but without DNA this stays unchecked. The CDR3 consists of 15 residues. Germline V gives CDR1 SGHVS, CDR2 FQNEAQ. CDR3 sequence reads: CASSTRFLRADTIYF.

This chain joins TRBV10-3 and TRBJ2-1; TCRdb reports TRBD1, a call that lacks DNA to check it against. This CDR3 contains 16 residues. From germline, CDR1 is ENHRY and CDR2 SYGVKD. This CDR3 is CAIRWEGGGRNNEQFF.

The CDR3: CASTKEAGEIEAFF. V usage is TRBV9 and J usage is TRBJ1-1; there is no DNA to check the TCRdb D call of TRBD1. CDR3 size: 14 residues. Germline CDR1 is SGDLS and CDR2 is YYNGEE. Complete variable domain (other parts from reference TRBV9 and TRBJ1-1): DSGVTQTPKHLITATGQRVTLRCSPRSGDLSVYWYQQSLDQGLQFLIQYYNGEERAKGNILERFSAQQFPDLHSELNLSSLELGDSALYFCASTKEAGEIEAFFGQGTRLTVV.

The chain carries TRBV10-3 and TRBJ2-1; TCRdb's D call of TRBD2 is untestable without DNA. The germline V gene has CDR1 ENHRY and CDR2 SYGVKD. The CDR3 extends over 13 amino acids. The chain's CDR3 is CAIRLADYNEQFF.

This chain uses TRBV7-9 with TRBJ2-7. From germline, CDR1 is SEHNR and CDR2 FQNEAQ (reference sequence). The CDR3 runs 14 residues. CDR3 protein: CASSLGRSSYEQYF.

The genes are TRBV20-1 and TRBJ1-5. Germline loops: CDR1 DFQATT, CDR2 SNEGSKA (reference sequence). This CDR3 has 14 amino acids. This CDR3 is CSARVVEGNQPQHF.

V gene TRBV12-3 or TRBV12-4 combines with J gene TRBJ2-2. This CDR3 contains 14 residues. The CDR3 is CASSPFGDTGELFF.

The rearrangement uses TRBV28 and TRBJ2-7; TCRdb returns TRBD1, unconfirmable since there is no DNA. Germline V gene sequence: CDR1 MDHEN, CDR2 SYDVKM. This CDR3 has 12 amino acids. CDR3 protein: CASSWDRDEQYF.

The chain is built from TRBV20-1 and TRBJ2-5; TCRdb indicates TRBD1, and absent DNA this call remains unverified. Germline CDR1 and CDR2: DFQATT and SNEGSKA (reference sequence). The CDR3 extends over 14 amino acids. The CDR3 region is CSATPSDIQETQYF.

CDR3 protein: CAISDSGTIARIQYF. The rearrangement joins TRBV10-3 to TRBJ2-4; TCRdb names TRBD2, which stays unverified in the absence of DNA. The V gene's germline CDR1 is ENHRY and CDR2 SYGVKD. The CDR3 has 15 amino acids.

The chain couples TRBV27 to TRBJ1-2; there is no DNA to check the TCRdb D call of TRBD1. Germline V CDR1 and CDR2: MNHEY, SMNVEV (reference sequence). The CDR3 is made up of 14 amino acids. The CDR3 sequence: CASSLRGGQGGYTF.

This sequence joins TRBV20-1 and TRBJ2-7; TCRdb's D gene call, TRBD1, goes unchecked for lack of DNA. This CDR3 spans 15 amino acids. Germline CDR1 reads DFQATT; CDR2 reads SNEGSKA (reference sequence). CDR3 region: CSASNKDRVAYEQYF.

The chain joins TRBV12-3 or TRBV12-4 to TRBJ2-3; there is no DNA to check the TCRdb D call of TRBD2. The CDR3 is 15 amino acids. CDR3 residues: CASSKRLVGVATQYF.

The V and J genes are TRBV27 and TRBJ2-5; TCRdb returns TRBD1, unconfirmable since there is no DNA. CDR3 length: 14 amino acids. The germline CDR1 and CDR2 sequences are MNHEY and SMNVEV (reference sequence). The CDR3 region is CASSSPQKGETQYF.

This rearrangement joins TRBV7-8 to TRBJ2-7; TCRdb's D gene call, TRBD1, goes unchecked for lack of DNA. CDR1 is SGHVS and CDR2 is FQNEAQ in the germline V gene. CDR3 length equals 13 residues. CDR3 residues: CASSLNRDYEQYF.

The V gene is TRBV10-3, the J gene TRBJ2-3; no DNA is available, so the TRBD2 call from TCRdb remains unchecked. Germline V gives CDR1 ENHRY, CDR2 SYGVKD. The CDR3 is 17 amino acids. CDR3 region: CAISEAELAGGSDTQYF.

V and J are TRBV4-1 and TRBJ2-3; checking the TCRdb D call of TRBD1 is not possible without DNA. Germline loops: CDR1 MGHRA, CDR2 YSYEKL. CDR3 length equals 17 residues. CDR3 region: CASSQLGTGRTTDTQYF.